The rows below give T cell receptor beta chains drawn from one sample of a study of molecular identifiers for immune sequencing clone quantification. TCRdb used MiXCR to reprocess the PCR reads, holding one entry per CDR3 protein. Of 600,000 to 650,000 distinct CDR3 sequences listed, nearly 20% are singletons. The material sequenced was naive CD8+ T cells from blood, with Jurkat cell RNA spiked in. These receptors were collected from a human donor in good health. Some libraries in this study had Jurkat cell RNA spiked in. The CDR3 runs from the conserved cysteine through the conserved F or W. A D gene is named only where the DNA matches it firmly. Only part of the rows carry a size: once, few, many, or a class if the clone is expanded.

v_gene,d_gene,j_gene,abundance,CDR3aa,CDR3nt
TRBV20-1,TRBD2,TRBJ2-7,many,CSARPSASGVSYEQYF,TGCAGTGCTAGGCCATCGGCTAGCGGTGTTTCCTACGAGCAGTACTTC
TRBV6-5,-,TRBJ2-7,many,CASSYFSSAAYEQYF,TGTGCCAGCAGTTACTTTTCGTCGGCTGCCTACGAGCAGTACTTC
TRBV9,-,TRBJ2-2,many,CASSSWDINTGELFF,TGTGCCAGCAGCAGTTGGGACATCAACACCGGGGAGCTGTTTTTT
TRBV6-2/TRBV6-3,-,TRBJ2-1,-,CASSYSWEQFF,TGTGCCAGCAGTTATTCCTGGGAGCAGTTCTTC
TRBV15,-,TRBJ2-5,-,CAISREGQGRETQYF,TGTGCCATCAGCAGAGAAGGCCAGGGAAGGGAGACCCAGTACTTC
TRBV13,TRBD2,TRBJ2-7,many,CASSRGLAGIREQYF,TGTGCCAGCAGCCGAGGACTAGCCGGGATCCGCGAGCAGTACTTC
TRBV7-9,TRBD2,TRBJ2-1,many,CASSSTSGGSYNEQFF,TGTGCCAGCAGCTCAACTAGCGGGGGGTCGTACAATGAGCAGTTCTTC
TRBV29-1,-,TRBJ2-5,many,CSVEEIGGYSLQETQYF,TGCAGCGTTGAAGAAATAGGCGGGTACTCCTTACAAGAGACCCAGTACTTC
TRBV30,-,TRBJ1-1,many,CAWSPPDRNTEAFF,TGTGCCTGGAGTCCTCCCGACAGGAACACTGAAGCTTTCTTT
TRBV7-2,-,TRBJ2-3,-,CASSLMWGYADTHYF,TGTGCCAGCAGCTTAATGTGGGGTTACGCAGATACGCACTATTTT
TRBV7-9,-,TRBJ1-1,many,CASSLEPITEAFF,TGTGCCAGCAGCTTAGAGCCGATCACTGAAGCTTTCTTT
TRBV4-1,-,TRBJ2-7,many,CASSQGLLYEQYF,TGTGCCAGCAGCCAGGGACTGCTCTACGAGCAGTACTTC
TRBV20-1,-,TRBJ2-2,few,CSAPNLLGGELFF,TGCAGTGCGCCGAACCTATTGGGCGGGGAGCTGTTTTTT
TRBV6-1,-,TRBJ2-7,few,CASSEKEGTYEQYF,TGTGCCAGCAGTGAAAAAGAGGGGACCTACGAGCAGTACTTC
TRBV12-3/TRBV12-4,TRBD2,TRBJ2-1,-,CASSPFSAGAYNEQFF,TGTGCCAGCAGCCCCTTTTCCGCGGGGGCCTACAATGAGCAGTTCTTC
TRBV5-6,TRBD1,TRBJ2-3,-,CASSLVQGVADTQYF,TGTGCCAGCAGCTTGGTCCAGGGGGTAGCAGATACGCAGTATTTT
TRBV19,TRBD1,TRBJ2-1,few,CASSIAQGASYNEQFF,TGTGCCAGTAGTATAGCACAGGGGGCATCCTACAATGAGCAGTTCTTC
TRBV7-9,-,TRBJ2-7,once,CAGSSGRRGVPYEQYF,TGTGCCGGCAGCTCGGGACGCCGAGGGGTTCCTTACGAGCAGTACTTC
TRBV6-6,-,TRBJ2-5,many,CASSPVVHETQYF,TGTGCCAGCAGCCCCGTTGTGCATGAGACCCAGTACTTC
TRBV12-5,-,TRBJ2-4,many,CASGLYGANIQYF,TGTGCTAGTGGTTTGTACGGAGCAAACATTCAGTACTTC
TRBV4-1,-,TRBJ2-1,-,CASSPGVPSYNEQFF,TGCGCCAGCAGCCCCGGGGTTCCCTCCTACAATGAGCAGTTCTTC
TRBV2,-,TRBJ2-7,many,CASSEVGNEQYF,TGTGCCAGCAGTGAAGTGGGGAACGAGCAGTACTTC
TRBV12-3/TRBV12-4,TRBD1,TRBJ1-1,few,CASSDIQGVAFF,TGTGCCAGCAGCGACATACAGGGGGTGGCTTTCTTT
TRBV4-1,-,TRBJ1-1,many,CASSLGSRNTEAFF,TGCGCCAGCAGCCTTGGGTCCCGGAACACTGAAGCTTTCTTT
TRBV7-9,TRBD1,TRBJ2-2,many,CASSDRDSSNTGELFF,TGTGCCAGCAGCGACCGGGACAGCTCGAACACCGGGGAGCTGTTTTTT
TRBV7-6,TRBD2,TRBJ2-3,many,CASSLDRPGTSGETDTQYF,TGTGCCAGCAGCTTAGACCGTCCGGGGACTAGCGGAGAAACAGATACGCAGTATTTT
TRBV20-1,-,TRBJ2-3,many,CSASEVGGITDTQYF,TGCAGTGCTTCCGAGGTTGGCGGAATCACAGATACGCAGTATTTT
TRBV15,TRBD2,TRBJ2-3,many,CATSRTSGSMDTQYF,TGTGCCACCAGCCGGACTAGCGGGAGTATGGATACGCAGTATTTT
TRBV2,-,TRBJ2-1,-,CASISGTYNEQFF,TGTGCCAGCATTAGCGGTACCTACAATGAGCAGTTCTTC
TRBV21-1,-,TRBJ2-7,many,CASSPTGELYEQYF,TGTGCCAGCAGCCCGACAGGGGAGCTTTACGAGCAGTACTTC
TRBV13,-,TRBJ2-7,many,CASSFRRDNAYEQYF,TGTGCCAGCAGTTTCCGGCGGGACAACGCCTACGAGCAGTACTTC
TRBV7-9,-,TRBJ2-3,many,CASSERGTDTQYF,TGTGCCAGCAGCGAACGGGGCACAGATACGCAGTATTTT
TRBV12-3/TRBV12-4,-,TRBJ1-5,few,CASTARGGDQPQHF,TGTGCCAGCACCGCACGAGGGGGAGATCAGCCCCAGCATTTT
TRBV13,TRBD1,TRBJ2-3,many,CASSPRDRGSTDTQYF,TGTGCCAGCAGCCCTCGAGACAGGGGTTCCACAGATACGCAGTATTTT
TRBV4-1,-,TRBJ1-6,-,CASSPQPGATGSPLHF,TGCGCCAGCAGCCCACAACCTGGGGCGACGGGTTCACCCCTCCACTTT
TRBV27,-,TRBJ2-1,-,CASSPPDTLSYNEQFF,TGTGCCAGCAGTCCCCCAGACACGCTCTCCTACAATGAGCAGTTCTTC